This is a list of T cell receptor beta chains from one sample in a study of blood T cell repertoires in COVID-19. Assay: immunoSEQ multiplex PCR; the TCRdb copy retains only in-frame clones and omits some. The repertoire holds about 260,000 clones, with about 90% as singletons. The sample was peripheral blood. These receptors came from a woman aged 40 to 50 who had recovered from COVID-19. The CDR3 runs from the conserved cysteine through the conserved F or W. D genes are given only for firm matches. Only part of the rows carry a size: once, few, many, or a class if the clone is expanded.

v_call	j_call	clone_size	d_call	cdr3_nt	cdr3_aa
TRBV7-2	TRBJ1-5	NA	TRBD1	TGTGCCAGCAGCCCCCCCGGGACAGGGAGGAGCAATCAGCCCCAGCATTTT	CASSPPGTGRSNQPQHF
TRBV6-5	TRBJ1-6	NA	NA	TGTGCCAGCAGACCCGTATCCGGGTCCTCCCTCCACTTT	CASRPVSGSSLHF
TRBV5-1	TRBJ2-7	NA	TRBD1	TGCGCCAGCAGCTCCGTGGACAGGTCTACCTACGAGCAGTACTTC	CASSSVDRSTYEQYF
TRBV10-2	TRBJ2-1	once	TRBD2	TGCGCCAGCAGACTAGCGTCGAGCTCCTACAATGAGCAGTTCTTC	CASRLASSSYNEQFF
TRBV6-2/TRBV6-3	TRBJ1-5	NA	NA	TGTGCCAGCAGTTATGGCCACGGGGGGTCCAATCAGCCCCAGCATTTT	CASSYGHGGSNQPQHF
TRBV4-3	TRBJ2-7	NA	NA	TGCGCCAGCAGCCTCCAGAGGGAGGTCTCCTACGAGCAGTACTTC	CASSLQREVSYEQYF
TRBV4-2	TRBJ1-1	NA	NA	TGTGCCAGCAGCCAAGATCCAGGCAAAGACACTGAAGCTTTCTTT	CASSQDPGKDTEAFF
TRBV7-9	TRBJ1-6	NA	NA	TGTGCCAGCAAATCTGTCAGGAATTCACCCCTCCACTTT	CASKSVRNSPLHF
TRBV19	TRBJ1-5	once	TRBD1	TGTGCCAGTAGTATAGCCAACAGGGGGCGAGAGCCCCAGCATTTT	CASSIANRGREPQHF
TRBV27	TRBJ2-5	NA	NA	TGTGCCAGCCCGGCGGGCGGGGTACAAGAGACCCAGTACTTC	CASPAGGVQETQYF
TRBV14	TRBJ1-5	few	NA	TGTGCCAGCATCCCGTGGGGCAGGGGCCCGTTTTATAGCAATCAGCCCCAGCATTTT	CASIPWGRGPFYSNQPQHF
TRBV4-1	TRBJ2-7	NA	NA	TGCGCCAGCAGCCAACCGAGGGACTTCGCCTACGAGCAGTACTTC	CASSQPRDFAYEQYF
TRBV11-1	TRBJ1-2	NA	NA	TGTGCCAGCAGCCTACAGGGTTCACATGGCTACACCTTC	CASSLQGSHGYTF